Listed below are T cell receptor beta chains from one sample, sequenced in a study of T cell responses to AZD1222 COVID-19 vaccine. The assay was immunoSEQ multiplex PCR, and TCRdb's table has in-frame clones only and misses some. The data contain about 160,000 clones, about 90% of them singletons. The specimen comprised peripheral blood, sampled on day 0 of AZD1222 vaccination. The receptors derive from an adult in good health. Both conserved end residues are part of each CDR3. A D gene is named only where the DNA matches it firmly. The size field is filled for only some rows; it gives once, few, many or a size class.

v_call	j_call	clone_size	d_call	cdr3_aa	cdr3_nt
TRBV11-2	TRBJ1-1	NA	NA	CASSLSGGGGTEAFF	TGTGCCAGCAGCTTATCCGGGGGTGGAGGCACTGAAGCTTTCTTT
TRBV24-1	TRBJ1-2	once	NA	CATSDIESNYGYTF	TGTGCCACCAGTGATATAGAGTCTAACTATGGCTACACCTTC
TRBV5-4	TRBJ2-5	NA	TRBD2	CASSSTGTSKETQYF	TGTGCCAGCAGCTCAACCGGGACTAGTAAAGAGACCCAGTACTTC
TRBV6-2/TRBV6-3	TRBJ1-5	NA	TRBD1	CASSDPADRGRNQPQHF	TGTGCCAGCAGTGACCCCGCCGACAGGGGGAGGAATCAGCCCCAGCATTTT
TRBV4-3	TRBJ2-2	once	TRBD1	CASSQDLRGLTGELFF	TGCGCCAGCAGCCAAGATCTTAGGGGGCTTACCGGGGAGCTGTTTTTT
TRBV3-1/TRBV3-2	TRBJ2-3	NA	TRBD2	CASSQGTSGDPSTDTQYF	TGTGCCAGCAGCCAAGGTACTAGCGGTGATCCTAGCACAGATACGCAGTATTTT
TRBV7-2	TRBJ1-5	NA	TRBD1	CASSSRDSYQPQHF	TGTGCCAGCAGCTCCCGGGACAGTTATCAGCCCCAGCATTTT
TRBV5-4	TRBJ2-3	NA	TRBD2	CASSLGAGGPGDTQYF	TGTGCCAGCAGCTTGGGCGCGGGGGGGCCAGGGGATACGCAGTATTTT
TRBV19	TRBJ1-2	NA	NA	CASSIGSGGFYGYTF	TGTGCCAGTAGTATCGGTTCTGGGGGATTCTATGGCTACACCTTC
TRBV28	TRBJ1-4	NA	NA	CASSSQWANEKLFF	TGTGCCAGCAGTTCCCAGTGGGCTAATGAAAAACTGTTTTTT
TRBV5-6	TRBJ2-1	NA	NA	CASSLDWRNEQFF	TGTGCCAGCAGCTTGGATTGGCGAAATGAGCAGTTCTTC
TRBV28	TRBJ2-3	NA	NA	CASSPGSTDTQYF	TGTGCCAGCAGCCCGGGGAGCACAGATACGCAGTATTTT
TRBV6-5	TRBJ1-6	NA	NA	CASTVGVGNSPLHF	TGTGCCAGCACTGTCGGGGTTGGAAACTCACCCCTCCACTTT
TRBV29-1	TRBJ2-5	NA	TRBD2	CSVDPSGGVETQYF	TGCAGCGTTGACCCTAGCGGGGGGGTAGAGACCCAGTACTTC
TRBV27	TRBJ1-4	NA	NA	CASSPQQGVGEKLFF	TGTGCCAGCAGTCCCCAACAGGGCGTGGGTGAAAAACTGTTTTTT
TRBV6-1	TRBJ2-3	NA	TRBD2	CASSAKGAGVSTDTQYF	TGTGCCAGCAGTGCAAAGGGAGCGGGGGTGAGCACAGATACGCAGTATTTT
TRBV7-2	TRBJ2-3	NA	TRBD1	CASSSPDRAPDTQYF	TGTGCCAGCAGCTCCCCGGACAGGGCTCCAGATACGCAGTATTTT
TRBV10-2	TRBJ2-1	NA	TRBD2	CASSGAGTVNEQFF	TGCGCCAGCAGTGGAGCGGGGACCGTCAATGAGCAGTTCTTC
TRBV18	TRBJ2-3	NA	TRBD1	CASSPRTGLTDTQYF	TGTGCCAGCTCGCCAAGGACAGGGTTAACAGATACGCAGTATTTT
TRBV19	TRBJ1-2	few	NA	CASKEGYGYTF	TGTGCCAGTAAAGAGGGCTATGGCTACACCTTC
TRBV6-5	TRBJ1-3	NA	TRBD1	CASRADRVSGNTIYF	TGTGCCAGCAGGGCGGACAGGGTCTCTGGAAACACCATATATTTT
TRBV7-9	TRBJ2-1	once	TRBD2	CASSLEGLAFSNEQFF	TGTGCCAGCAGCTTAGAAGGACTAGCGTTTAGCAATGAGCAGTTCTTC
TRBV5-5	TRBJ1-5	NA	NA	CASSAQYSNQPQHF	TGTGCCAGCAGCGCACAGTATAGCAATCAGCCCCAGCATTTT
TRBV20-1	TRBJ2-1	NA	TRBD1	CSYDRDTEQFF	TGCAGTTATGACAGGGACACTGAGCAGTTCTTC
TRBV27	TRBJ1-4	once	TRBD1	CASRQGAATNEKLFF	TGTGCCTCCCGACAGGGGGCAGCAACTAATGAAAAACTGTTTTTT
TRBV6-1	TRBJ1-1	few	NA	CASSEAADQREAFF	TGTGCCAGCAGTGAAGCGGCAGACCAACGTGAAGCTTTCTTT
TRBV10-1	TRBJ2-7	NA	NA	CASSSRVGNEQYF	TGCGCCAGCAGTTCTCGGGTTGGCAACGAGCAGTACTTC
TRBV6-4	TRBJ1-1	once	NA	CASRAQGNTEAFF	TGTGCCAGCAGGGCCCAGGGGAACACTGAAGCTTTCTTT
TRBV30	TRBJ2-2	NA	NA	CAWSVRFGKGFTGELFF	TGTGCCTGGAGTGTCAGGTTTGGTAAGGGCTTCACCGGGGAGCTGTTTTTT
TRBV7-8	TRBJ2-3	NA	TRBD2	CASSRTSGTYTDTQYF	TGTGCCAGCAGCCGGACTAGCGGCACTTACACAGATACGCAGTATTTT
TRBV18	TRBJ2-7	NA	TRBD2	CASSPASGASYEQYF	TGTGCCAGCTCACCAGCTAGCGGGGCCTCCTACGAGCAGTACTTC
TRBV11-2	TRBJ2-1	NA	NA	CASSPGYEQFF	TGTGCCAGCAGCCCAGGCTATGAGCAGTTCTTC
TRBV28	TRBJ1-6	NA	TRBD1	CASQNAYGQGPSYNSPLHF	TGTGCCAGCCAAAACGCTTATGGACAGGGACCGTCCTATAATTCACCCCTCCACTTT
TRBV11-2	TRBJ2-2	NA	NA	CASSLIAVTGELFF	TGTGCCAGCAGCTTAATAGCGGTCACCGGGGAGCTGTTTTTT
TRBV6-2/TRBV6-3	TRBJ1-5	once	NA	CASSYSHLRRNQPQHF	TGTGCCAGCAGTTACTCACACTTACGGAGGAATCAGCCCCAGCATTTT
TRBV27	TRBJ2-7	NA	TRBD2	CASSFSIGGREQYF	TGTGCCAGCAGTTTTAGTATCGGGGGGAGGGAGCAGTACTTC